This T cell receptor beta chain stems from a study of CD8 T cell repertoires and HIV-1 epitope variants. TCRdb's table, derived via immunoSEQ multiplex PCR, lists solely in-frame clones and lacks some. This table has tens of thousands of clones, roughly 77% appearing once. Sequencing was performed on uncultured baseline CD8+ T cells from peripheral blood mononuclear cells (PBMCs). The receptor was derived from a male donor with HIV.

In DNA form, the CDR3 reads TGTGCCACCAGCAGAGATGAGGGTTACTATGGCTACACCTTC. Amino acids: CATSRDEGYYGYTF. The chain has TRBV15 and TRBJ1-2; no clear D gene. V gave up 0 bases and J gave up 3 bases, with 8 bases separating them. CDR3 length: 14 residues. CDR1 and CDR2 from the germline V gene are LNHNV and YYDKDF (reference sequence).